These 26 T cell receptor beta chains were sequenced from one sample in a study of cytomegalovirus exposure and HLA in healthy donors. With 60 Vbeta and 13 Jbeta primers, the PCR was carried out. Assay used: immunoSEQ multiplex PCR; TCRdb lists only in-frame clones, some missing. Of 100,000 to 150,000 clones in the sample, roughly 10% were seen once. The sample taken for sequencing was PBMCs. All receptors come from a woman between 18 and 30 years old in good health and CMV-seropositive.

CDR3 sequence reads: CASMGGASGYTF. The CDR3 DNA sequence: TGTGCCAGCATGGGGGGGGCCTCAGGCTACACCTTC. The rearrangement links TRBV5-6 to TRBJ1-2; perhaps TRBD1 as D (6 bases). The CDR3 length is 12 residues. CDR1 SGHDT and CDR2 YYEEEE come from the germline V gene. The V and J ends lost 6 bases and 8 bases respectively, with 14 bases between them. Full variable domain (outside the CDR3, taken from reference TRBV5-6 and TRBJ1-2): DAGVTQSPTHLIKTRGQQVTLRCSPKSGHDTVSWYQQALGQGPQFIFQYYEEEERQRGNFPDRFSGHQFPNYSSELNVNALLLGDSALYLCASMGGASGYTFGSGTRLTVV.

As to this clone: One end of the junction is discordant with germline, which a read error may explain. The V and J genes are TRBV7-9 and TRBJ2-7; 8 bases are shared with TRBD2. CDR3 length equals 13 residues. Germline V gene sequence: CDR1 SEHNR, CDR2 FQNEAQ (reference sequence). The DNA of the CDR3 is TGTGCCAGCAGCACCCAACCCAGCGGGAGATGGAACTTC. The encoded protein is CASSTQPSGRWNF.

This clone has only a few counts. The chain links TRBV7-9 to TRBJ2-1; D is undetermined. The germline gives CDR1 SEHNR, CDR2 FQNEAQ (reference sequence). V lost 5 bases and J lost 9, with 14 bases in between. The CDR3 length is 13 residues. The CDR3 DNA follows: TGTGCCAGCAGCCATTCCGCTAGTTTTGAGCAGTTCTTC. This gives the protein CASSHSASFEQFF.

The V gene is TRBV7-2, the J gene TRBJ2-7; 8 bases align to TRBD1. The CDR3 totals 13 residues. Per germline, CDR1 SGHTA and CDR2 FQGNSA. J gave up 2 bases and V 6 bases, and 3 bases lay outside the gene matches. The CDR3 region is CASSRTGTYEQYF. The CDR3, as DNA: TGTGCCAGCAGTCGGACAGGGACCTACGAGCAGTACTTC.

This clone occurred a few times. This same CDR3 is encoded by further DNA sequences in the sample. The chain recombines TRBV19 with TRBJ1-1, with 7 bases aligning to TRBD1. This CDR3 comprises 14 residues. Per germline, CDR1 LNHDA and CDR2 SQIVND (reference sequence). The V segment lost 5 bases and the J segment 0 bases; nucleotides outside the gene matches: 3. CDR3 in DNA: TGTGCCAGTAGTCCTGGGACAGTGAACACTGAAGCTTTCTTT. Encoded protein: CASSPGTVNTEAFF.

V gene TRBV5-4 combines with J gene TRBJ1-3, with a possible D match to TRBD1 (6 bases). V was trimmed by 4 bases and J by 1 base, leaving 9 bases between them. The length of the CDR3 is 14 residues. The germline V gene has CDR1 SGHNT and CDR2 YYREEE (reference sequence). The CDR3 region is CASSEQGSGNTIYF. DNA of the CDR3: TGTGCCAGCAGCGAACAGGGTTCTGGAAACACCATATATTTT.

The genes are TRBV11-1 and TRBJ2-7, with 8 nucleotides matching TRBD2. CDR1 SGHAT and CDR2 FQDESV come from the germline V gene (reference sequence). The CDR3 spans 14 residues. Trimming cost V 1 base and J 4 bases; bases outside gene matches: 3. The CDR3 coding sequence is TGTGCCAGCAGCTTAGATCCTAGCGGGTACGAGCAGTACTTC. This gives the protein CASSLDPSGYEQYF.

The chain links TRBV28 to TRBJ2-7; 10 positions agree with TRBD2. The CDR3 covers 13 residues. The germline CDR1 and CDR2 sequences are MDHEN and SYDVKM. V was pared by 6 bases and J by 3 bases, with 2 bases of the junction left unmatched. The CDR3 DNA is TGTGCCAGCAGACTAGCGGGAAACTACGAGCAGTACTTC. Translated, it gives CASRLAGNYEQYF.

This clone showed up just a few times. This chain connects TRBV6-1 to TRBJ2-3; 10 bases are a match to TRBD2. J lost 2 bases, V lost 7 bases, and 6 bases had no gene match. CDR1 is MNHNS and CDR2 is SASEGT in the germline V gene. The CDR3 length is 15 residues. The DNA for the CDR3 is TGTGCCAGCAACACCGGGACTAGCGACACAGATACGCAGTATTTT. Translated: CASNTGTSDTDTQYF.

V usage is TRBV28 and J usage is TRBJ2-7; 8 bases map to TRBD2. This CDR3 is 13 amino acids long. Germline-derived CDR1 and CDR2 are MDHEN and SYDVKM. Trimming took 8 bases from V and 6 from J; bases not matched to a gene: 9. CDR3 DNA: TGTGCCAGCTTAAGCGGGGGTTGGGCCGAGCAGTACTTC. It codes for CASLSGGWAEQYF.

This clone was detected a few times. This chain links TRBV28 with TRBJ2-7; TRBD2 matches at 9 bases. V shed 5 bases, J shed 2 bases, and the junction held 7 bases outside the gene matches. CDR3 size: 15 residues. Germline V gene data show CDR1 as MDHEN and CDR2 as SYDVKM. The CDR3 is CASSPRLAVTYEQYF. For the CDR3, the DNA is TGTGCCAGCAGTCCTCGACTAGCGGTTACCTACGAGCAGTACTTC.

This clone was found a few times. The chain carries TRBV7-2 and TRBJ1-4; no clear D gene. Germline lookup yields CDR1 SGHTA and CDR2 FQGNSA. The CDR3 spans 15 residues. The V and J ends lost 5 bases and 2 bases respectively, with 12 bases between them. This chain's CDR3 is CASSPQVGTNEKLFF. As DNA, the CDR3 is TGTGCCAGCAGCCCTCAGGTGGGCACTAATGAAAAACTGTTTTTT.

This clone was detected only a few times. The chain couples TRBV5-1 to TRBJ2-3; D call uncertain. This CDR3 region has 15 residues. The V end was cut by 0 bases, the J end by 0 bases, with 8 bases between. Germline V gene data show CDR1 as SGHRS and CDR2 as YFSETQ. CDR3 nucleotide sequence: TGCGCCAGCAGCTTGGATCGAGCTAGCACAGATACGCAGTATTTT. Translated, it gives CASSLDRASTDTQYF.

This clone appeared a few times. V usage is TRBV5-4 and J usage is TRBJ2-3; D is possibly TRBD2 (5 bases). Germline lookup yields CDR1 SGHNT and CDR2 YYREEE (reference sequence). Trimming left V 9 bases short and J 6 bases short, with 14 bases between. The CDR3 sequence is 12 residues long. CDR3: CATQDIADTQYF. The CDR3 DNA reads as TGTGCCACTCAAGATATAGCGGATACGCAGTATTTT.

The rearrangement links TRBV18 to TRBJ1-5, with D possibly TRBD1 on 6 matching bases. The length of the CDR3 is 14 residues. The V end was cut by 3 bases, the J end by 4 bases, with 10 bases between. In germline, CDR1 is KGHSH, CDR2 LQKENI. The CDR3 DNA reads TGTGCCAGCTCACCTTGGCAGGGGAATCAGCCCCAGCATTTT. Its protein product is CASSPWQGNQPQHF. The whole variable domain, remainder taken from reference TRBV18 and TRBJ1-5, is NAGVMQNPRHLVRRRGQEARLRCSPMKGHSHVYWYRQLPEEGLKFMVYLQKENIIDESGMPKERFSAEFPKEGPSILRIQQVVRGDSAAYFCASSPWQGNQPQHFGDGTRLSIL.

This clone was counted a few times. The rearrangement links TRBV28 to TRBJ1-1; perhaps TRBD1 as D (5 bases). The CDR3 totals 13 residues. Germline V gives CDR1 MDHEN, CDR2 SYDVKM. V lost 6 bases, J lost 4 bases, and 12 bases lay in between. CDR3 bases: TGTGCCAGCAGGCTCCTGGGACTCACTGAAGCTTTCTTT. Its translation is CASRLLGLTEAFF.

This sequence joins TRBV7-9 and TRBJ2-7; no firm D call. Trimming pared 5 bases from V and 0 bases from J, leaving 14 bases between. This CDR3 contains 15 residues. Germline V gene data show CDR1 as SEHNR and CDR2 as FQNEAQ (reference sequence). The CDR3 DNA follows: TGTGCCAGCAGCGCCTTCTCCTCGGGCTCCTACGAGCAGTACTTC. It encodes CASSAFSSGSYEQYF.

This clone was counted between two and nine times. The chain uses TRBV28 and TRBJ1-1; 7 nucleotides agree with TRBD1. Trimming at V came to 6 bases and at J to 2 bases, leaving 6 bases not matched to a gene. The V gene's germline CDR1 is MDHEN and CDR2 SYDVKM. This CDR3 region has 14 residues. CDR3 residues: CASRRQGGNTEAFF. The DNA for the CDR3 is TGTGCCAGCAGGCGTCAGGGGGGAAACACTGAAGCTTTCTTT.

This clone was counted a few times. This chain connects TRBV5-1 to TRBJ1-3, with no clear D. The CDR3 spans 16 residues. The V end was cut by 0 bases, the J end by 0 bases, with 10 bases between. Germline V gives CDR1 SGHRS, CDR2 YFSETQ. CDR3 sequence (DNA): TGCGCCAGCAGCTTGGGGGGAGCTCCCTCTGGAAACACCATATATTTT. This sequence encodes CASSLGGAPSGNTIYF.

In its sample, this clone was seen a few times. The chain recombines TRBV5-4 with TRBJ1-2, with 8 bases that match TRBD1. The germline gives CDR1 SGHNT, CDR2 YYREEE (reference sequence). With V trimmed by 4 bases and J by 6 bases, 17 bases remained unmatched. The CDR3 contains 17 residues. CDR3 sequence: CASSPEGTGGSPHGYTF. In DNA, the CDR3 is TGTGCCAGCAGCCCAGAGGGAACAGGGGGGTCGCCCCATGGCTACACCTTC.

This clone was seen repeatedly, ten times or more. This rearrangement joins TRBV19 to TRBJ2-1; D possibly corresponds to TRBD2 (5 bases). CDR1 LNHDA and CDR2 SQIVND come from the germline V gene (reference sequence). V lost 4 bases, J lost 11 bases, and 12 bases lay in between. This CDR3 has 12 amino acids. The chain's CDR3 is CASSTPGIQQFF. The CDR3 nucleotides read TGTGCCAGTAGTACCCCGGGGATACAGCAGTTCTTC. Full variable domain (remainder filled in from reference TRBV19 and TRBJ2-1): DGGITQSPKYLFRKEGQNVTLSCEQNLNHDAMYWYRQDPGQGLRLIYYSQIVNDFQKGDIAEGYSVSREKKESFPLTVTSAQKNPTAFYLCASSTPGIQQFFGPGTRLTVL.

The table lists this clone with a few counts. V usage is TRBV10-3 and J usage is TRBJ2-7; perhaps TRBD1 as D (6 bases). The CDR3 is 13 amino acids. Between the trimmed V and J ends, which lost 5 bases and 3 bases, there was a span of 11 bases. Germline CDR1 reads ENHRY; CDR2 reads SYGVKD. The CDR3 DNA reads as TGTGCCATCAGTTATGGGACATACTACGAGCAGTACTTC. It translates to CAISYGTYYEQYF.

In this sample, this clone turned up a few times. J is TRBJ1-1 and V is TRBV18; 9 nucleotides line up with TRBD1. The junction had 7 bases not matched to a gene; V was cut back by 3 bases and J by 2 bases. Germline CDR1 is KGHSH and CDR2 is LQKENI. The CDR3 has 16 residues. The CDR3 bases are TGTGCCAGCTCACCGAGGACAGGGGCCAGAAACACTGAAGCTTTCTTT. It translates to CASSPRTGARNTEAFF.

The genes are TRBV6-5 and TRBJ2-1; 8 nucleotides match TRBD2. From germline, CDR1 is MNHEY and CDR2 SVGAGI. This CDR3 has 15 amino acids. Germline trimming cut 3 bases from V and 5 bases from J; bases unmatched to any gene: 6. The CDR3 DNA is TGTGCCAGCAGTTATGGCGGGAGGACCAACAATGAGCAGTTCTTC. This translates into CASSYGGRTNNEQFF.

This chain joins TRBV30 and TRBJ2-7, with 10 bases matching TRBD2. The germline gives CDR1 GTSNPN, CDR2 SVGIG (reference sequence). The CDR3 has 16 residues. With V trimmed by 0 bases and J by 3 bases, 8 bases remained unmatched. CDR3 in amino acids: CAWSVGSSGSLYEQYF. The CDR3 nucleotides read TGTGCCTGGAGTGTAGGGTCTAGCGGGAGTCTCTACGAGCAGTACTTC.

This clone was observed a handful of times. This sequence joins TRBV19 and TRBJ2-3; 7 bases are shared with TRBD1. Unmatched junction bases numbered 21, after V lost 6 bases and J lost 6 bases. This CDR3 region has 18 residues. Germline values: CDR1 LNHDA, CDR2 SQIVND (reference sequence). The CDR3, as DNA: TGTGCCAGTAGAGAGTTTGGGCCAGGGGGTACCGGTGTGGATACGCAGTATTTT. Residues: CASREFGPGGTGVDTQYF.